This paragraph covers one T cell receptor (beta chain) sequence. What it binds is unknown. The source of the sample is a study of cytomegalovirus exposure and HLA in healthy donors. Study-level results: TCR beta V segments were, for the most part, productive about 87% or about 30% of the time in an earlier analysis. A later analysis linked a missense DCLRE1C variant to TCR beta V- and J-gene trimming. There were three CMV-associated chains whose specificity for CMV antigens was confirmed in vitro.

In the PCR, 60 Vbeta and 13 Jbeta primers were used. TCRdb's copy holds only in-frame clones and misses some; the assay was immunoSEQ multiplex PCR. This sample has roughly 130,000 clones, with 60% to 85% found just once. Germline CDR1 is LGHNA and CDR2 is YNFKEQ. With 1 base removed from V and 2 bases from J, the gap between germline ends came to 11 bases. The CDR3 has 15 amino acids. This clonotype was sampled from a human donor in good health. The genes are TRBV4-2 and TRBJ1-1; D may be TRBD1 (5 bases). Sequenced material: PBMCs. Here the CDR3 DNA reads TGTGCCAGCAGCCAAGCGGGGGGAATAAACACTGAAGCTTTCTTT. Its protein product is CASSQAGGINTEAFF.